The rows below give T cell receptor beta chains drawn from one sample of a study of cytomegalovirus exposure and HLA in healthy donors. TCRdb's copy holds only in-frame clones and misses some; the assay was immunoSEQ multiplex PCR. The profile covers some 73,000 clones, with 80% to 90% appearing a single time and approximately 4.2% taken by the ten largest. The sample taken for sequencing was PBMCs. These receptors came from a woman in her late teens or twenties in good health and CMV-seropositive. The CDR3 runs from the conserved cysteine through the conserved F or W. The D gene is left open where the match is weak.

D: -; V: TRBV6-5; J: TRBJ2-2; CDR3: CASSWQVNTGELFF; DNA: TGTGCCAGCAGTTGGCAGGTCAACACCGGGGAGCTGTTTTTT
D: TRBD1; V: TRBV28; J: TRBJ2-5; CDR3: CASSSGPRQGGPTQYF; DNA: TGTGCCAGCAGTTCCGGGCCAAGACAGGGCGGGCCTACCCAGTACTTC
D: -; V: TRBV29-1; J: TRBJ1-4; CDR3: CSVEVRGRNEKLFF; DNA: TGCAGCGTTGAAGTTAGGGGTAGGAACGAAAAACTGTTTTTT
D: TRBD2; V: TRBV30; J: TRBJ2-1; CDR3: CASNAAGLLNEQFF; DNA: TGTGCCTCGAACGCAGCGGGGCTCCTCAATGAGCAGTTCTTC
D: TRBD2; V: TRBV9; J: TRBJ2-5; CDR3: CASSVGSGGQQETQYF; DNA: TGTGCCAGCAGCGTAGGGAGCGGGGGCCAGCAAGAGACCCAGTACTTC
D: -; V: TRBV28; J: TRBJ2-1; CDR3: CASSPGWGTNEQFF; DNA: TGTGCCAGCAGTCCGGGCTGGGGGACAAATGAGCAGTTCTTC
D: TRBD1; V: TRBV2; J: TRBJ2-7; CDR3: CASRTGFNEQYF; DNA: TGTGCCAGCCGGACAGGGTTTAACGAGCAGTACTTC
D: -; V: TRBV7-9; J: TRBJ2-2; CDR3: CASSPPGLTMAGELFF; DNA: TGTGCCAGCAGCCCCCCGGGCCTGACTATGGCCGGGGAGCTGTTTTTT
D: TRBD1; V: TRBV7-2; J: TRBJ2-5; CDR3: CASSQTGGRETQYF; DNA: TGTGCCAGCAGCCAAACAGGGGGCAGAGAGACCCAGTACTTC
D: TRBD2; V: TRBV30; J: TRBJ2-7; CDR3: CAWSVAGGPYEQYF; DNA: TGTGCCTGGAGTGTAGCGGGAGGGCCGTACGAGCAGTACTTC